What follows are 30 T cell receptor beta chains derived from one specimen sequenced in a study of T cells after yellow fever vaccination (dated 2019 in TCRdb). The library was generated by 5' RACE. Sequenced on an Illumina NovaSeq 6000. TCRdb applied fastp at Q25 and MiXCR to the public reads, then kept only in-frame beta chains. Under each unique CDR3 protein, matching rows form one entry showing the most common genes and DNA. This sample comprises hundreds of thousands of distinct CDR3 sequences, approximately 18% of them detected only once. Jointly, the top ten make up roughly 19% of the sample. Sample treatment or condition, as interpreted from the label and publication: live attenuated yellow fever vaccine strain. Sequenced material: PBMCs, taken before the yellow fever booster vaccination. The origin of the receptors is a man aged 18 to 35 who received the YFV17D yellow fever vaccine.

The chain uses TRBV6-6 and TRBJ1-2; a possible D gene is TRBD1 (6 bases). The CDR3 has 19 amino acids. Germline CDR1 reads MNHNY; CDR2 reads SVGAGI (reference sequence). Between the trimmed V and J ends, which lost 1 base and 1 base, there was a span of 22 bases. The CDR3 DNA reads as TGTGCCAGCAGTTACTACGTCGGGGGGTACGGAGGGGGTAACTATGGCTACACCTTC. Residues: CASSYYVGGYGGGNYGYTF.

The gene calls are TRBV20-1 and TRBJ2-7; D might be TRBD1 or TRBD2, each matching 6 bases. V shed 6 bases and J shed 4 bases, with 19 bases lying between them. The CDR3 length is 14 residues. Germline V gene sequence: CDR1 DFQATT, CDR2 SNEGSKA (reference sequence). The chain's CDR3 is CSATGAGWAYEQYF. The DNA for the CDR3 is TGCAGTGCCACGGGGGCAGGGTGGGCGTACGAGCAGTACTTC.

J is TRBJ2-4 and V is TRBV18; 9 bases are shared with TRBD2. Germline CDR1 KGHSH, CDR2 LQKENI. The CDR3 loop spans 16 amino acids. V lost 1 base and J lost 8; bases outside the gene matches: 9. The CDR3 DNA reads TGTGCCAGCTCACCACGTACTCTAGCGGGGTTTGACATTCAGTACTTC. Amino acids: CASSPRTLAGFDIQYF.

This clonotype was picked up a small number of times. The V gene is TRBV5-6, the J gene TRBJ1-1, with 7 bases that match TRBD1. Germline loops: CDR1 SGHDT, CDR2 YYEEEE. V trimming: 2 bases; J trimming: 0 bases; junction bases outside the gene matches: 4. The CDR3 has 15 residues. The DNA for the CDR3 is TGTGCCAGCAGCTTCGGTGACAGGGTGAACACTGAAGCTTTCTTT. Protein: CASSFGDRVNTEAFF.

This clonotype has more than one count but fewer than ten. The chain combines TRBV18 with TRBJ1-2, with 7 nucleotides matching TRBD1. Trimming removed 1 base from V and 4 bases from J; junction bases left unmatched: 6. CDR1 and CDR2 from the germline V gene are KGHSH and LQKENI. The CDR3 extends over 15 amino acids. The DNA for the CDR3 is TGTGCCAGCTCACCACGCCAGGGGGTTATCTATGGCTACACCTTC. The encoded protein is CASSPRQGVIYGYTF.

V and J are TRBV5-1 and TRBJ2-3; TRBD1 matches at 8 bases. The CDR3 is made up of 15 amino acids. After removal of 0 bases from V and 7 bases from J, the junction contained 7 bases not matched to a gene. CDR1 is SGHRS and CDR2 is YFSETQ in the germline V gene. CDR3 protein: CASSLEGTGTNTQYF. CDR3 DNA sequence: TGCGCCAGCAGCTTGGAGGGGACAGGTACGAATACGCAGTATTTT. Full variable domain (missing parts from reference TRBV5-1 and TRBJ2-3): KAGVTQTPRYLIKTRGQQVTLSCSPISGHRSVSWYQQTPGQGLQFLFEYFSETQRNKGNFPGRFSGRQFSNSRSEMNVSTLELGDSALYLCASSLEGTGTNTQYFGPGTRLTVL.

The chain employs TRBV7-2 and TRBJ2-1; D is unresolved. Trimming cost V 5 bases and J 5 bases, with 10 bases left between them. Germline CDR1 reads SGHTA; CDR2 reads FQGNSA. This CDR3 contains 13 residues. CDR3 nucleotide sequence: TGTGCCAGCAGCCCGGACCTTCACAATGAGCAGTTCTTC. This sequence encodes CASSPDLHNEQFF.

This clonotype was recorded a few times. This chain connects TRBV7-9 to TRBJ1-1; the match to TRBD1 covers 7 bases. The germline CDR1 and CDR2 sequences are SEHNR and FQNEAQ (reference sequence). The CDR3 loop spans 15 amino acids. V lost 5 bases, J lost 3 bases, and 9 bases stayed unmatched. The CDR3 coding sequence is TGTGCCAGCAGCGTGGCACAGGGGTCGTACACTGAAGCTTTCTTT. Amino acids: CASSVAQGSYTEAFF.

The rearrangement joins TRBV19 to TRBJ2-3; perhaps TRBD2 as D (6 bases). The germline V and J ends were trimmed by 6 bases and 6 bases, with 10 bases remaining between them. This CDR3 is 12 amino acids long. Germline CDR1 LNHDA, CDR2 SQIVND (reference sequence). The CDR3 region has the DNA TGTGCCAGTAGACTCAGCGGGGATACGCAGTATTTT. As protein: CASRLSGDTQYF.

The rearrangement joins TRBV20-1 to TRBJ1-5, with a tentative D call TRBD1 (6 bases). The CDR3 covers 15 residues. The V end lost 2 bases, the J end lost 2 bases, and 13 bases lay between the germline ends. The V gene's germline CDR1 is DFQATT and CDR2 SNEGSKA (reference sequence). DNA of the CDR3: TGCAGTGCTAGATCCGGGGGCCACGGCAATCAGCCCCAGCATTTT. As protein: CSARSGGHGNQPQHF.

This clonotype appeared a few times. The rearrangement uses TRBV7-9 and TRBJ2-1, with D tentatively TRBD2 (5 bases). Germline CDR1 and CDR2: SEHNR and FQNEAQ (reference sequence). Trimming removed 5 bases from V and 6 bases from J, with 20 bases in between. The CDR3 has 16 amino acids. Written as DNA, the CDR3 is TGTGCCAGCAGCCCCATCGGGGTCCTCCGGCCCAATGAGCAGTTCTTC. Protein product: CASSPIGVLRPNEQFF.

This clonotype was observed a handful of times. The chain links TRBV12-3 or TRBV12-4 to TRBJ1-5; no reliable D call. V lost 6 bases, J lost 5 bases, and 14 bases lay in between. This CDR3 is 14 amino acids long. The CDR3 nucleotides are TGTGCCAGCAGACAGTCGCAGGAAGATCAGCCCCAGCATTTT. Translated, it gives CASRQSQEDQPQHF.

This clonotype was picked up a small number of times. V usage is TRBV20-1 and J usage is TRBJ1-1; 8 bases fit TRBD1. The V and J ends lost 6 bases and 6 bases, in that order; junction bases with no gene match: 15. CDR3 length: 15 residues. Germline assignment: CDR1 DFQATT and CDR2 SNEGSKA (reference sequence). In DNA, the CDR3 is TGCAGTGCGACCTCTCGGGGGACAGGTAGTTCTGAAGCTTTCTTT. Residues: CSATSRGTGSSEAFF.

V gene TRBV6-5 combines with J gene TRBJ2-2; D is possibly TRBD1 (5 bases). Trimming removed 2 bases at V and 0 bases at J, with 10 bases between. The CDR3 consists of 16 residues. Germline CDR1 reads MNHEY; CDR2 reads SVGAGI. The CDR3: CASSYPRVSNTGELFF. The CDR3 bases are TGTGCCAGCAGTTACCCCAGGGTATCGAACACCGGGGAGCTGTTTTTT.

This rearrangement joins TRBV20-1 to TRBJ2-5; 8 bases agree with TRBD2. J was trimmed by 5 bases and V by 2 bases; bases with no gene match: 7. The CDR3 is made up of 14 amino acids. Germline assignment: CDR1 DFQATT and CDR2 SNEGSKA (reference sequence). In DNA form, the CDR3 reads TGCAGTGCTAGACCGGGGGGGGCCTTTGAGACCCAGTACTTC. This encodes CSARPGGAFETQYF.

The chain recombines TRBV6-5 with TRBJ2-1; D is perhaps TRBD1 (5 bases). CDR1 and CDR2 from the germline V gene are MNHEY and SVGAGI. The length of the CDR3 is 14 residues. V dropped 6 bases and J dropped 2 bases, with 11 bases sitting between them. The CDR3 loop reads CASSLRQTYNEQFF. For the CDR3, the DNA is TGTGCCAGCAGCCTCCGACAGACCTACAATGAGCAGTTCTTC.

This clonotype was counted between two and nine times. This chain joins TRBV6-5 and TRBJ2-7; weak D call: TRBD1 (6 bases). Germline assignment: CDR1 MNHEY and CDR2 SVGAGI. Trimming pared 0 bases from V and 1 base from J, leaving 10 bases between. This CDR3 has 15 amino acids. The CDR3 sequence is CASSYSAGVSYEQYF. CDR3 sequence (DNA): TGTGCCAGCAGTTACTCGGCAGGGGTATCCTACGAGCAGTACTTC.

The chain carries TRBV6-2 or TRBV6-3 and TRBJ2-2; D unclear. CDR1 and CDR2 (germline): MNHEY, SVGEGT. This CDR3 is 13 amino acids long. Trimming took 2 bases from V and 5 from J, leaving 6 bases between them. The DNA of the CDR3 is TGTGCCAGCAGTTACGGGGTGACCGGGGAGCTGTTTTTT. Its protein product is CASSYGVTGELFF.

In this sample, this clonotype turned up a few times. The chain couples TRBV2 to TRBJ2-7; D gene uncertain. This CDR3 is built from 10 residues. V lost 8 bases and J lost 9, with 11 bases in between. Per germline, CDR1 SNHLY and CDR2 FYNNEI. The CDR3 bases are TGTGCCAGCGGAAGTAGTGGGCAGTACTTC. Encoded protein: CASGSSGQYF.

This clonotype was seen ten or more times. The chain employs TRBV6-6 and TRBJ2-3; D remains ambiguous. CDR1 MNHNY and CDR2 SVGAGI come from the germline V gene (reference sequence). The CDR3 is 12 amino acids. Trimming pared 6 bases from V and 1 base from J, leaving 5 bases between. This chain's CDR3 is CASSDRTDTQYF. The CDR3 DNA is TGTGCCAGCAGCGACCGCACAGATACGCAGTATTTT.

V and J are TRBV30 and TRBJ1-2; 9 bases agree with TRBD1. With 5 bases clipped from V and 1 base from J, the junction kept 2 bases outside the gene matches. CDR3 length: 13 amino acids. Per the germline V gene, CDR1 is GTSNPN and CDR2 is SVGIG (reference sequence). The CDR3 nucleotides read TGTGCCTGGGGGACAGGGAATAACTATGGCTACACCTTC. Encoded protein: CAWGTGNNYGYTF.

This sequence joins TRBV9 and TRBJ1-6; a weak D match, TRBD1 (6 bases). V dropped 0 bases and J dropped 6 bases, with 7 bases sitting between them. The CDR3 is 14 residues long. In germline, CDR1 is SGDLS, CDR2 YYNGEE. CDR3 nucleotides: TGTGCCAGCAGCGTAGGGACAGCTAATTCACCCCTCCACTTT. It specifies CASSVGTANSPLHF.

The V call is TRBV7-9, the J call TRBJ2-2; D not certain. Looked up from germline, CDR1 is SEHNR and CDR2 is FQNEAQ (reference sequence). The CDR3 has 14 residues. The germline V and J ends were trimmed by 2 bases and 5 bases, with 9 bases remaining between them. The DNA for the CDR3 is TGTGCCAGCAGCTTAATTTTCATGACCGGGGAGCTGTTTTTT. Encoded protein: CASSLIFMTGELFF.

This chain's CDR3 is CSAVGASAGELFF. For the CDR3, the DNA is TGCAGCGCTGTGGGCGCTTCCGCCGGGGAGCTGTTTTTT. The chain uses TRBV29-1 and TRBJ2-2; D not certain. The length of the CDR3 is 13 residues. Germline V gene data show CDR1 as SQVTM and CDR2 as ANQGSEA. V was clipped by 7 bases and J by 6 bases, with 15 bases between them.

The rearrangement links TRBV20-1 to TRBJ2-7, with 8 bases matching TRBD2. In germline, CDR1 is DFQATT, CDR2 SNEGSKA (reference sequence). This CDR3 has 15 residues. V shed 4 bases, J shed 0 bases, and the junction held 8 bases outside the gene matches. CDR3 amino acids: CSATSDSGVSYEQYF. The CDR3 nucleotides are TGCAGTGCTACCTCGGATAGCGGGGTCTCCTACGAGCAGTACTTC.

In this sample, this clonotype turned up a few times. CDR3 region: CASSQDLSGPTNEKLFF. DNA of the CDR3: TGCGCCAGCAGCCAAGATCTGTCCGGGCCAACTAATGAAAAACTGTTTTTT. The chain combines TRBV4-3 with TRBJ1-4; unclear D gene. The germline V gene encodes CDR1 LGHNA and CDR2 YSLEER. The CDR3 consists of 17 residues. Trimming left V 0 bases short and J 0 bases short, with 11 bases between.

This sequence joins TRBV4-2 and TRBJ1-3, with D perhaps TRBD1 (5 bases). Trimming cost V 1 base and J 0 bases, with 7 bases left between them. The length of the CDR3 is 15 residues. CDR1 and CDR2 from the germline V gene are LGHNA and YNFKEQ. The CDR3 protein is CASSQARDSGNTIYF. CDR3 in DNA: TGTGCCAGCAGCCAAGCCAGGGACTCTGGAAACACCATATATTTT.

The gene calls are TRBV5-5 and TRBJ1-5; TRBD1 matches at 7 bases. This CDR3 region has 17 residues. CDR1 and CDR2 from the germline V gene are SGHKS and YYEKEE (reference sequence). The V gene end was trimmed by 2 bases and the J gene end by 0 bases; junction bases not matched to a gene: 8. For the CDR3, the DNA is TGTGCCAGCAGCTTTAGACAGGGAGAAAATAGCAATCAGCCCCAGCATTTT. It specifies CASSFRQGENSNQPQHF.

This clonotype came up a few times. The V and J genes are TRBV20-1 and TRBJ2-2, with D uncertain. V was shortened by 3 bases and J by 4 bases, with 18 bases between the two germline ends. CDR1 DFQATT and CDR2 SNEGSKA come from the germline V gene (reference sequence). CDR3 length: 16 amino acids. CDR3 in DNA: TGCAGTGCTAGTCGGACGGACGTACTTTCCACCGGGGAGCTGTTTTTT. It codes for CSASRTDVLSTGELFF.

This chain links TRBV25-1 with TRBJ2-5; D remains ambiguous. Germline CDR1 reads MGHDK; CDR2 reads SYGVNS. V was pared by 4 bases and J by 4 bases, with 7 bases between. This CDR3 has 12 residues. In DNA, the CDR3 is TGTGCCAGCAGTGGTTTCGCAGAGACCCAGTACTTC. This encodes CASSGFAETQYF.